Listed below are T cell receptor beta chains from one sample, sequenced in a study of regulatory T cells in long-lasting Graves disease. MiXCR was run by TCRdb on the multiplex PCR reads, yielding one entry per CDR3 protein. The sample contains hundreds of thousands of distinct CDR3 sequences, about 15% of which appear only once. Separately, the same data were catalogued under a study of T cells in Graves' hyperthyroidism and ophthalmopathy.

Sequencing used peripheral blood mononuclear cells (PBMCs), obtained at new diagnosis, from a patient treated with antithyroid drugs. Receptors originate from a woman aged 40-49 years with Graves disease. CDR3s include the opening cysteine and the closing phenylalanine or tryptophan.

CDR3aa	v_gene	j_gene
CASGGLDNSPLHF	TRBV28	TRBJ1-6
CASSLNPPSGYTF	TRBV7-9	TRBJ1-2
CATTRLDREYGYTF	TRBV6-2/TRBV6-3	TRBJ1-2
CASSFNMNTEAFF	TRBV9	TRBJ1-1
CASSPSQGFGNTMYF	TRBV7-9	TRBJ1-3
CASSYSRREVTDTQYF	TRBV6-2/TRBV6-3	TRBJ2-3
CSASTETGAVEAFF	TRBV20-1	TRBJ1-1
CASNPTSGRPDTQYF	TRBV12-3/TRBV12-4	TRBJ2-3
CSAKQSNGDIQYF	TRBV20-1	TRBJ2-4
CASSSPGPHYGYTF	TRBV7-9	TRBJ1-2
CASSLKYTQYF	TRBV28	TRBJ2-7
CASSMTEDEQYF	TRBV6-1	TRBJ2-7
CASSPTSGSSTQYF	TRBV7-2	TRBJ2-3
CASSLDRYRSSVDTQYF	TRBV11-3	TRBJ2-3
CASSGRTDQPQHF	TRBV6-2/TRBV6-3	TRBJ1-5
CASRKGQSYGYTF	TRBV6-1	TRBJ1-2
CASSPMGFSGNTIYF	TRBV28	TRBJ1-3
CATKAGVTDDTGELFF	TRBV15	TRBJ2-2
CASRSGLAIGVTGELFF	TRBV6-1	TRBJ2-2
CASSLGGDCTF	TRBV12-3/TRBV12-4	TRBJ1-2
CSVITEVIMARPRYNEQFF	TRBV29-1	TRBJ2-1
CASSRAATDTQYF	TRBV18	TRBJ2-3
CASLGSYNSPLHF	TRBV6-1	TRBJ1-6
CASSPGLAGGRVKTQYF	TRBV28	TRBJ2-5
CASSLGGQVEQYF	TRBV7-6	TRBJ2-7
CASRRTGGNQETQYF	TRBV7-9	TRBJ2-5
CASRSPQGSNQPQHF	TRBV28	TRBJ1-5
CAIRFNQWENTEAFF	TRBV10-3	TRBJ1-1
CASSLDRVVFF	TRBV5-1	TRBJ2-1
CASSHIGTGGNRHGYGYTF	TRBV25-1	TRBJ1-2
CASSSRTSAYNEQFF	TRBV7-8	TRBJ2-1